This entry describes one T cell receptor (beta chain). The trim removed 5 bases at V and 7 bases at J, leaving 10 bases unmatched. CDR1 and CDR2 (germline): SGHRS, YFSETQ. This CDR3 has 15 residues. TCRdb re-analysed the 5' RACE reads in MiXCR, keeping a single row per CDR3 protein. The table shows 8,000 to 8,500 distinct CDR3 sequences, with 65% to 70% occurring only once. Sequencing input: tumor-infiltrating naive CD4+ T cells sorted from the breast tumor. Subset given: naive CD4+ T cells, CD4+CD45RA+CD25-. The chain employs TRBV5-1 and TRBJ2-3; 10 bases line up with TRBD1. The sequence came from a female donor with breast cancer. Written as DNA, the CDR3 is TGCGCCAGCAGGGACGGGACAGGGGCCCTGTATACGCAGTATTTT. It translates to CASRDGTGALYTQYF.